This is a list of T cell receptor beta chains from one sample in a study of cytomegalovirus exposure and HLA in healthy donors. Profiled with immunoSEQ multiplex PCR; TCRdb holds only in-frame clones, not every one. The data contain around 110,000 clones, 80% to 90% of them seen just once; the ten biggest clones take up 1.5% to 2%. Material: PBMCs. The receptor set was obtained from a man aged 50 or older in good health and CMV-seronegative. Each CDR3 is given with its conserved first and last residue. A D gene is named only where the DNA matches it firmly. Clone size is shown for a subset of rows, as once, few, many or a class of expanded clone.

>-|16|TRBJ2-7|TRBV5-4|-
CASSPNPRGQAYEQYF
TGTGCCAGCAGCCCTAACCCCCGGGGACAAGCCTACGAGCAGTACTTC
>-|15|TRBJ2-7|TRBV11-2|TRBD1
CASSLVGQDSYEQYF
TGTGCCAGCAGCTTAGTAGGACAGGACTCCTACGAGCAGTACTTC
>-|15|TRBJ2-7|TRBV5-6|-
CASSKIGGPTYEQYF
TGTGCCAGCAGCAAGATCGGGGGGCCCACCTACGAGCAGTACTTC
>-|13|TRBJ2-3|TRBV5-4|-
CASSGESTDTQYF
TGTGCCAGCAGCGGAGAGAGCACAGATACGCAGTATTTT
>-|13|TRBJ2-5|TRBV11-2|-
CASSLTREETQYF
TGTGCCAGCAGCTTAACTAGGGAAGAGACCCAGTACTTC
>few|15|TRBJ1-1|TRBV5-4|TRBD1
CASSWDRGFVTEAFF
TGTGCCAGCAGCTGGGACAGGGGGTTTGTCACTGAAGCTTTCTTT
>-|13|TRBJ1-1|TRBV2|-
CASSGGRDTEAFF
TGTGCCAGCAGTGGAGGGAGGGACACTGAAGCTTTCTTT
>-|13|TRBJ2-1|TRBV4-1|-
CASSQDRNNEQFF
TGCGCCAGCAGCCAAGATAGAAACAATGAGCAGTTCTTC
>-|12|TRBJ1-2|TRBV30|-
CAWSPTRTGYTF
TGTGCCTGGAGTCCTACCCGGACAGGCTACACCTTC
>-|15|TRBJ2-3|TRBV5-1|TRBD1
CASSEGASGTDTQYF
TGCGCCAGCAGTGAGGGGGCTAGTGGGACAGATACGCAGTATTTT
>once|16|TRBJ1-2|TRBV9|-
CASSPYLGVGVSGYTF
TGTGCCAGCAGCCCCTATTTGGGCGTAGGGGTTAGTGGCTACACCTTC
>-|17|TRBJ1-5|TRBV19|-
CASSPRAAREINQPQHF
TGTGCCAGTAGTCCCCGGGCGGCCAGGGAAATCAATCAGCCCCAGCATTTT
>-|15|TRBJ2-1|TRBV5-1|TRBD2
CASLEIAGGSNEQFF
TGCGCCAGCCTAGAGATAGCGGGGGGGTCCAATGAGCAGTTCTTC
>-|16|TRBJ2-1|TRBV11-2|-
CASSPGLTGRGNEQFF
TGTGCCAGCAGCCCCGGTCTAACAGGAAGGGGCAATGAGCAGTTCTTC
>-|14|TRBJ2-1|TRBV18|-
CASSRQDRYNEQFF
TGTGCCAGCTCGCGACAGGACCGCTACAATGAGCAGTTCTTC
>-|18|TRBJ1-2|TRBV4-1|-
CASSWPSGTASSRGGYTF
TGCGCCAGCAGCTGGCCATCGGGAACAGCATCTTCCCGTGGTGGCTACACCTTC
>-|15|TRBJ1-6|TRBV19|-
CASSIEIRYNSPLHF
TGTGCCAGTAGTATCGAGATTCGCTATAATTCACCCCTCCACTTT
>-|14|TRBJ2-1|TRBV25-1|-
CASSEQEALDEQFF
TGTGCCAGCAGTGAACAGGAAGCCCTGGATGAGCAGTTCTTC
>-|11|TRBJ2-5|TRBV11-1|-
CASSPGETQYF
TGTGCCAGCAGCCCGGGGGAGACCCAGTACTTC
>-|14|TRBJ1-2|TRBV19|TRBD1
CASSLSGQAAGYTF
TGTGCCAGTAGTTTATCGGGACAGGCGGCCGGCTACACCTTC
>-|15|TRBJ2-5|TRBV7-6|TRBD1
CASSLDRSTPETQYF
TGTGCCAGCAGCTTGGACAGGTCTACCCCAGAGACCCAGTACTTC
>-|13|TRBJ1-1|TRBV6-5|-
CASGGSPNTEAFF
TGTGCCAGCGGGGGGAGTCCGAACACTGAAGCTTTCTTT
>-|19|TRBJ1-5|TRBV12-5|TRBD1
CASGSSTGALLYSNQPQHF
TGTGCTAGTGGATCTTCGACAGGGGCCCTTCTTTATAGCAATCAGCCCCAGCATTTT
>-|16|TRBJ1-5|TRBV27|-
CASSLSVGQPDQPQHF
TGTGCCAGCAGTTTATCGGTGGGGCAGCCGGACCAGCCCCAGCATTTT
>once|17|TRBJ2-1|TRBV7-2|-
CASSLDSRFDSYNEQFF
TGTGCCAGCAGCTTAGACTCTCGATTTGACTCCTACAATGAGCAGTTCTTC
>-|13|TRBJ1-1|TRBV6-4|-
CASRGEVDTEAFF
TGTGCCAGCAGAGGGGAGGTCGACACTGAAGCTTTCTTT
>once|12|TRBJ1-5|TRBV19|-
CASSIQDQPQHF
TGTGCCAGTAGTATACAGGATCAGCCCCAGCATTTT
>-|15|TRBJ2-1|TRBV7-9|TRBD1
CASTSVGTGTYEQFF
TGTGCCAGCACCAGCGTCGGGACAGGGACATATGAGCAGTTCTTC
>-|16|TRBJ1-6|TRBV5-6|-
CASRPALQGLESPLHF
TGTGCCAGCAGACCAGCTCTACAGGGTCTGGAATCACCCCTCCACTTT
>-|16|TRBJ1-1|TRBV11-3|TRBD1
CASSRDRGRWNTEAFF
TGTGCCAGCAGCCGGGACAGGGGGCGGTGGAACACTGAAGCTTTCTTT
>-|12|TRBJ1-6|TRBV28|-
CASSRTRSPLHF
TGTGCCAGCAGCCGCACAAGATCACCCCTCCACTTT
>-|12|TRBJ2-1|TRBV7-6|-
CASSSTSNEQFF
TGTGCCAGCAGTTCGACTAGCAATGAGCAGTTCTTC
>few|13|TRBJ1-2|TRBV19|-
CASSLTGDYGYTF
TGTGCCAGTAGTCTGACCGGGGACTATGGCTACACCTTC
>-|10|TRBJ1-2|TRBV20-1|-
CSAQQGRDTF
TGCAGTGCACAACAGGGTAGGGACACCTTC
>few|16|TRBJ1-1|TRBV28|TRBD1
CASGAGGQFMNTEAFF
TGTGCCAGCGGGGCAGGGGGACAGTTTATGAACACTGAAGCTTTCTTT
>-|14|TRBJ1-1|TRBV19|-
CASTRGGEWTEAFF
TGTGCCAGTACCCGAGGGGGAGAATGGACTGAAGCTTTCTTT
>-|12|TRBJ2-2|TRBV30|TRBD1
CACGQDTGELFF
TGTGCTTGTGGACAGGACACCGGGGAGCTGTTTTTT
>few|15|TRBJ2-7|TRBV19|TRBD1
CASSSKDRGSDEQYF
TGTGCCAGTAGTTCCAAGGACAGGGGGTCGGACGAGCAGTACTTC
>-|13|TRBJ1-1|TRBV6-5|TRBD1
CASRTGALLQAFF
TGTGCCAGCAGGACAGGGGCCCTTCTTCAAGCTTTCTTT
>-|16|TRBJ1-2|TRBV4-3|TRBD1
CASSQDWTGANYGYTF
TGCGCCAGCAGCCAAGATTGGACAGGGGCTAACTATGGCTACACCTTC
>-|15|TRBJ2-2|TRBV12-5|-
CASGLGHGNTGELFF
TGTGCTAGTGGTTTAGGACACGGAAACACCGGGGAGCTGTTTTTT
>-|12|TRBJ2-7|TRBV7-2|-
CASSGGSGEQYF
TGTGCCAGCAGCGGCGGCTCGGGCGAGCAGTACTTC